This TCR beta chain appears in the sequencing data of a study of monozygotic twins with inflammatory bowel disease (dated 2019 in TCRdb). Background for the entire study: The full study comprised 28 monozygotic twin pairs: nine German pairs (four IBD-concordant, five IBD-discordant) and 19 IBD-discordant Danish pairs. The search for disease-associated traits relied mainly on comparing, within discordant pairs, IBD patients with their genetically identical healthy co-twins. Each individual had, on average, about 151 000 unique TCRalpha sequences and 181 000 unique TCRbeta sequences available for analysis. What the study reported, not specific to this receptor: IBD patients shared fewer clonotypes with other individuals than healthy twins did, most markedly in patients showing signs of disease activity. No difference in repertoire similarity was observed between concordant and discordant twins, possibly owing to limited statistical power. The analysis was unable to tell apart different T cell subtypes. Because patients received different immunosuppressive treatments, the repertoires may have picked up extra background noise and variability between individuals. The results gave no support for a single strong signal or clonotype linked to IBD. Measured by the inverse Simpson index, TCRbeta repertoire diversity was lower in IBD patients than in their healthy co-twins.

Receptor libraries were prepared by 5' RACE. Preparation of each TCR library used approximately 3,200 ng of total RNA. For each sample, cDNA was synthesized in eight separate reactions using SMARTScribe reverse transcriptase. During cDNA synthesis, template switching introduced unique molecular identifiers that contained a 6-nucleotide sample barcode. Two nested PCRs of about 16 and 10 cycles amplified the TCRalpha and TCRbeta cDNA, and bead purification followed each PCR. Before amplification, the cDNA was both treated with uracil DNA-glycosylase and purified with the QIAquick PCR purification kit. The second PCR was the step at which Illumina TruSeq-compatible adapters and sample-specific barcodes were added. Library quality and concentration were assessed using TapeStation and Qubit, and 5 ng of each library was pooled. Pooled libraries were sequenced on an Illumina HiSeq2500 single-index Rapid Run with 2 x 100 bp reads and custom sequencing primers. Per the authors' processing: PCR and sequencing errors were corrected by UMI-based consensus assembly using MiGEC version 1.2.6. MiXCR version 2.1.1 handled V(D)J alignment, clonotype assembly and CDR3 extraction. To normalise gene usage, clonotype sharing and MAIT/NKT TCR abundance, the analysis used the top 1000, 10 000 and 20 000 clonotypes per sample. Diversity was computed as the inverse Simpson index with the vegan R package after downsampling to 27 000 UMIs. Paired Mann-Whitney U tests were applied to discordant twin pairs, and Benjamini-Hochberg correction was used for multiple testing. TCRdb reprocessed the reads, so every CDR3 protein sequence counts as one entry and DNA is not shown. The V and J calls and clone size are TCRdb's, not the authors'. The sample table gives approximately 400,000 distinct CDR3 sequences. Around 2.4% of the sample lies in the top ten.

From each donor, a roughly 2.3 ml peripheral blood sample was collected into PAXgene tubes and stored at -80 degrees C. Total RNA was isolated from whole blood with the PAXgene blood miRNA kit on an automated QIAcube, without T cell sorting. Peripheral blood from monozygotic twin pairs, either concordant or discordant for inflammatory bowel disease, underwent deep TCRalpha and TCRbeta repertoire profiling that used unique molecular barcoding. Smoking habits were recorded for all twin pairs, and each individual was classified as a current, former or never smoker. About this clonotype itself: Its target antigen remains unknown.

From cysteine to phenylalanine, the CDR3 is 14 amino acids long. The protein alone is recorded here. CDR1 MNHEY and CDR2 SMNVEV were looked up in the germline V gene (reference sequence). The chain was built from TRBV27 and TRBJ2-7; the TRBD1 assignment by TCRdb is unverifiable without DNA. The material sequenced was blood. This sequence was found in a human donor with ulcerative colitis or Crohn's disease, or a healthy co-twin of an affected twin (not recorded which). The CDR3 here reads CASSTHRKAYEQYF.